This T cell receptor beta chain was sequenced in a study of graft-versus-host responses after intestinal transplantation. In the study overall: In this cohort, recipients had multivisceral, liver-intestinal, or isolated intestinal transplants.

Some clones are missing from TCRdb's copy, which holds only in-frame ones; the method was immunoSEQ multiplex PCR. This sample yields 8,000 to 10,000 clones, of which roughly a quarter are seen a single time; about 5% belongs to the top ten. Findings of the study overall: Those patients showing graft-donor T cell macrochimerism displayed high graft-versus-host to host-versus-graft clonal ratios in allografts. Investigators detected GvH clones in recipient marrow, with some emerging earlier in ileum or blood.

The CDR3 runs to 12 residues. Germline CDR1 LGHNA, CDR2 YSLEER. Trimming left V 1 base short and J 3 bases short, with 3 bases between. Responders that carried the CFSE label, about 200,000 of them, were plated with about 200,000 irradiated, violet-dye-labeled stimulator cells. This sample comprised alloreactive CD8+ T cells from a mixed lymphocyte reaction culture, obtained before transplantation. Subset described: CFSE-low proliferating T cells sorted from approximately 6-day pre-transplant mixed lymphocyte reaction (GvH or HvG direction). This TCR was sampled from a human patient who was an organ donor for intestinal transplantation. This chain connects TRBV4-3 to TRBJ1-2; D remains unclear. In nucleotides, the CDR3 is TGCGCCAGCAGCCAAGGACACTATGGCTACACCTTC. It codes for CASSQGHYGYTF.